This passage covers 5 T cell receptor beta chains from one sample sequenced in a study of Ad26.COV2.S vaccination and SARS-CoV-2 variants. Sequenced by immunoSEQ multiplex PCR; TCRdb stores in-frame clones only, minus some. The profile shows 300,000 to 400,000 clones, approximately 90% of them singletons. As for treatment: over 15 received Ad26.COV2.S at low or high dose, single or two shots; about 5 received placebo; per-sample allocation not given. Repertoires come from day 63 after the first vaccine or placebo injection. Specimen: peripheral blood, collected in a trial of Ad26.COV2.S vaccine versus placebo. The origin of the receptors is a person aged 18 to 59 who received the Ad26.COV2.S COVID-19 vaccine or a placebo.

The chain recombines TRBV27 with TRBJ1-1, with D unclear. Germline V lookup: CDR1 MNHEY, CDR2 SMNVEV (reference sequence). The V end lost 6 bases, the J end lost 6 bases, and 11 bases lay between the germline ends. The CDR3 contains 12 residues. The chain's CDR3 is CASSNPGSEAFF. As DNA, the CDR3 is TGTGCCAGCAGCAATCCGGGCTCTGAAGCTTTCTTT.

The V and J genes are TRBV9 and TRBJ1-3; D is unclear. Trimming shortened V by 0 bases and J by 4 bases, and 2 bases separated the two germline ends. CDR3 length: 12 amino acids. CDR1 and CDR2 (germline): SGDLS, YYNGEE. CDR3 DNA sequence: TGTGCCAGCAGCGTAGCCGGAAACACCATATATTTT. It encodes CASSVAGNTIYF.

The J gene is TRBJ1-4, the V gene TRBV3-1 (or the pseudogene TRBV3-2), with D possibly being TRBD1 (5 bases). V was clipped by 4 bases and J by 6 bases, with 18 bases between them. The CDR3 is 16 amino acids. Germline values: CDR1 LGHDT, CDR2 YNNKEL (reference sequence). CDR3 sequence: CASSLGTSGVDEKLFF. CDR3 nucleotides: TGTGCCAGCAGCCTTGGCACATCGGGGGTAGATGAAAAACTGTTTTTT.

This rearrangement joins TRBV11-3 to TRBJ2-1; the match to TRBD1 covers 7 bases. The germline V gene encodes CDR1 SGHNT and CDR2 YENEEA. This CDR3 contains 14 residues. V gave up 4 bases and J gave up 5 bases; unmatched junction bases: 5. The CDR3 nucleotides read TGTGCCAGCAGCTCGAGGGGGCGCGACAATGAGCAGTTCTTC. Translation: CASSSRGRDNEQFF. The full variable domain, with the rest looked up from reference TRBV11-3 and TRBJ2-1, is EAGVVQSPRYKIIEKKQPVAFWCNPISGHNTLYWYLQNLGQGPELLIRYENEEAVDDSQLPKDRFSAERLKGVDSTLKIQPAELGDSAVYLCASSSRGRDNEQFFGPGTRLTVL.

The chain employs TRBV11-3 and TRBJ2-2, with a possible D match to TRBD2 (5 bases). This CDR3 is built from 16 residues. CDR1 SGHNT and CDR2 YENEEA come from the germline V gene. Trimming removed 5 bases at V and 3 bases at J, with 16 bases between. CDR3: CASSPGIGADTGELFF. The CDR3 nucleotides are TGTGCCAGCAGCCCGGGGATCGGTGCCGACACCGGGGAGCTGTTTTTT.